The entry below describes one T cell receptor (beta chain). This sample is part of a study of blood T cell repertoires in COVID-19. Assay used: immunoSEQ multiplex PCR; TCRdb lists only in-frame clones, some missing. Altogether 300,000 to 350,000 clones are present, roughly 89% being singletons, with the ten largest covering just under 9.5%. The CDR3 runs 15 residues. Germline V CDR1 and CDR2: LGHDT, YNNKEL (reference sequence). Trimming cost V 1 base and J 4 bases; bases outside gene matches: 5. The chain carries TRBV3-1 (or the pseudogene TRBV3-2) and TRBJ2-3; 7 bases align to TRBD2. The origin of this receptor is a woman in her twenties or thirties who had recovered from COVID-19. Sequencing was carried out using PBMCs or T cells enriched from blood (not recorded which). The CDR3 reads CASSQVAGVPDTQYF. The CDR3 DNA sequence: TGTGCCAGCAGCCAAGTTGCGGGAGTTCCAGATACGCAGTATTTT.